The 22 T cell receptor beta chains below come from one sample, sequenced in a study of T cell responses to AZD1222 COVID-19 vaccine. Sequenced by immunoSEQ multiplex PCR; TCRdb stores in-frame clones only, minus some. The sample has 200,000 or so clones; about 89% are singletons. This material consisted of peripheral blood, taken on day 0 of MenACWY control vaccination. All receptors derive from an adult in good health.

The CDR3 region is CASSRDGRSTDTQYF. In nucleotides, the CDR3 is TGTGCCAGCAGCCGGGACGGGCGCAGCACAGATACGCAGTATTTT. The chain has TRBV21-1 and TRBJ2-3. TRBV21-1 is a recognized pseudogene. The CDR3 spans 15 residues.

The rearrangement uses TRBV9 and TRBJ1-3; D is undetermined. CDR1 is SGDLS and CDR2 is YYNGEE in the germline V gene. This CDR3 has 12 residues. Trimming removed 3 bases at V and 4 bases at J, with 5 bases between. CDR3 DNA: TGTGCCAGCAGCGAGATCGGAAACACCATATATTTT. Protein: CASSEIGNTIYF.

The J gene is TRBJ1-4, the V gene TRBV2; 7 bases are a match to TRBD1. CDR1 SNHLY and CDR2 FYNNEI come from the germline V gene. V was clipped by 6 bases and J by 5 bases; unmatched bases: 6. The CDR3 is made up of 14 amino acids. Written as DNA, the CDR3 is TGTGCCAGCAGGGGGGACAGCCCGAATGAAAAACTGTTTTTT. Translated, it gives CASRGDSPNEKLFF. Combining the CDR3 with reference TRBV2 and TRBJ1-4 gives the whole variable domain EPEVTQTPSHQVTQMGQEVILRCVPISNHLYFYWYRQILGQKVEFLVSFYNNEISEKSEIFDDQFSVERPDGSNFTLKIRSTKLEDSAMYFCASRGDSPNEKLFFGSGTQLSVL.

The CDR3 DNA reads TGTGCCAGCGCGGGCACAGATACGCAGTATTTT. Its translation is CASAGTDTQYF. The V and J genes are TRBV2 and TRBJ2-3, with D hard to call. Germline values: CDR1 SNHLY, CDR2 FYNNEI. V lost 8 bases and J 1 base, leaving 4 bases between the germline ends. The CDR3 length is 11 residues.

Here the CDR3 reads CASSLSGKNTEAFF. The CDR3 bases are TGTGCCAGCAGTTTATCGGGAAAGAACACTGAAGCTTTCTTT. This chain joins TRBV27 and TRBJ1-1; D not certain. Trimming stripped 0 bases from V and 1 base from J, with 6 bases between. CDR3 size: 14 residues. Germline V CDR1 and CDR2: MNHEY, SMNVEV (reference sequence).

The chain joins TRBV6-2 or TRBV6-3 to TRBJ2-2; D tentatively fits TRBD1 or TRBD2 (5 bases each). The CDR3 length is 15 residues. V lost 2 bases to trimming and J lost 7 bases, with 14 bases between them. Per the germline V gene, CDR1 is MNHEY and CDR2 is SVGEGT. In DNA, the CDR3 is TGTGCCAGCAGTTACCGAGGGGCCCTCGTCGGGGAGCTGTTTTTT. It translates to CASSYRGALVGELFF.

About this clone: The junction does not match germline at one end; this may be a read error. The chain recombines TRBV28 with TRBJ2-7, with D perhaps matching TRBD1 or TRBD2 (6 bases each). The germline V gene has CDR1 MDHEN and CDR2 SYDVKM. The CDR3 totals 14 residues. Here the CDR3 reads CASSLEGSGGRGDF. In nucleotides, the CDR3 is TGTGCCAGCAGTTTAGAAGGCAGTGGGGGGCGAGGTGACTTC.

This clone was seen just once. J is TRBJ2-7 and V is TRBV12-3 or TRBV12-4; 12 bases are shared with TRBD2. This CDR3 contains 13 residues. V lost 6 bases and J lost 9; bases outside the gene matches: 6. The CDR3 sequence: CASRLAGGGRQYF. The CDR3 region has the DNA TGTGCCAGCAGACTAGCGGGAGGCGGTCGGCAGTACTTC.

The rearrangement joins TRBV7-2 to TRBJ2-5; either TRBD1 or TRBD2 may supply D (6 bases each). The CDR3 has 16 residues. CDR1 is SGHTA, CDR2 FQGNSA, per germline. V was cut by 5 bases and J by 4 bases, with 20 bases left in between. The CDR3 region is CASSGGLAPRGETQYF. CDR3 DNA sequence: TGTGCCAGCAGCGGGGGGCTAGCGCCGAGGGGAGAGACCCAGTACTTC.

The chain links TRBV29-1 to TRBJ2-1; 7 positions match TRBD2. The CDR3 loop spans 14 amino acids. Trimming removed 7 bases from V and 2 bases from J; junction bases left unmatched: 8. Germline CDR1 reads SQVTM; CDR2 reads ANQGSEA. CDR3 loop: CSAGGAGPYNEQFF. The DNA for the CDR3 is TGCAGCGCTGGGGGAGCGGGGCCCTACAATGAGCAGTTCTTC.

This chain joins TRBV2 and TRBJ2-2, with D uncertain. Germline V gene sequence: CDR1 SNHLY, CDR2 FYNNEI. V dropped 6 bases and J dropped 7 bases, with 18 bases sitting between them. The CDR3 loop spans 15 amino acids. DNA for the CDR3: TGTGCCAGCAGATTCGACTCTCGGCGAGGCGGGGAGCTGTTTTTT. Residues: CASRFDSRRGGELFF.

The rearrangement joins TRBV5-6 to TRBJ2-3, with 8 bases aligning to TRBD2. V was pared by 7 bases and J by 0 bases, with 4 bases of the junction left unmatched. CDR1 is SGHDT, CDR2 YYEEEE, per germline. The CDR3 length is 14 residues. CDR3: CASSASGSTDTQYF. The CDR3 DNA follows: TGTGCCAGCTCGGCTAGCGGGAGCACAGATACGCAGTATTTT.

V usage is TRBV15 and J usage is TRBJ2-5; D is undetermined. CDR3 length: 13 amino acids. Trimming took 0 bases from V and 5 from J, leaving 7 bases between them. Germline loops: CDR1 LNHNV, CDR2 YYDKDF (reference sequence). In DNA form, the CDR3 reads TGTGCCACCAGCAGAGATCTTAGGGAGACCCAGTACTTC. Translated, it gives CATSRDLRETQYF.

The rearrangement joins TRBV6-2 or TRBV6-3 to TRBJ1-1; TRBD1 matches at 7 bases. The V gene's germline CDR1 is MNHEY and CDR2 SVGEGT. The CDR3 sequence is 15 residues long. The J segment lost 0 bases and the V segment lost 2 bases, leaving 3 bases of the junction unmatched. The CDR3 nucleotides read TGTGCCAGCAGTTACGGGACAGCTCTGAACACTGAAGCTTTCTTT. It encodes CASSYGTALNTEAFF.

The chain combines TRBV30 with TRBJ2-7; D is tentatively TRBD1 or TRBD2 (5 bases each). This CDR3 is built from 14 residues. Per the germline V gene, CDR1 is GTSNPN and CDR2 is SVGIG (reference sequence). The ends were cut back, 7 bases at V and 1 base at J, with 17 bases in the middle. The CDR3 region has the DNA TGTGCCTTCAAGGGGACGTCGGTTTCCTACGAGCAGTACTTC. This gives the protein CAFKGTSVSYEQYF.

V is TRBV7-2 and J is TRBJ2-5; no firm D call. CDR1 SGHTA and CDR2 FQGNSA come from the germline V gene. The CDR3 loop spans 15 amino acids. Trimming stripped 5 bases from V and 2 bases from J, with 15 bases between. The CDR3 DNA is TGTGCCAGCAGCCCTTTAGGGTCCCGGCAAGAGACCCAGTACTTC. Encoded protein: CASSPLGSRQETQYF.

V is TRBV30 and J is TRBJ1-6; TRBD1 aligns across 7 bases. J was trimmed by 1 base and V by 7 bases; bases with no gene match: 13. The CDR3 runs to 17 residues. Per germline, CDR1 GTSNPN and CDR2 SVGIG (reference sequence). The CDR3 region is CASTGQSPLSYNSPLHF. The CDR3 nucleotides read TGTGCCTCGACGGGACAGTCACCTTTGTCCTATAATTCACCCCTCCACTTT.

This clone was observed once. V gene TRBV7-2 combines with J gene TRBJ2-1, with 12 bases that match TRBD2. CDR3 length: 17 residues. In germline, CDR1 is SGHTA, CDR2 FQGNSA. Trimming at V came to 3 bases and at J to 6 bases, leaving 9 bases not matched to a gene. The DNA of the CDR3 is TGTGCCAGCAGCTTCAGTTCTAGCGGGGGGGCGAGCAATGAGCAGTTCTTC. Encoded protein: CASSFSSSGGASNEQFF.

The rearrangement links TRBV28 to TRBJ2-7; D may be TRBD2 (6 bases). The V gene lost 5 bases and the J gene lost 9 bases, with 17 bases spanning the gap. Germline lookup yields CDR1 MDHEN and CDR2 SYDVKM. CDR3 length: 13 amino acids. The CDR3 DNA reads as TGTGCCAGCAGTCCCGGGAGCCCGGCGAGGCAGTACTTC. Protein product: CASSPGSPARQYF.

This sequence joins TRBV30 and TRBJ1-4; D is unresolved. CDR1 and CDR2 from the germline V gene are GTSNPN and SVGIG (reference sequence). The CDR3 covers 11 residues. The V end was cut by 0 bases, the J end by 12 bases, with 8 bases between. The CDR3 sequence is CAWSVSGELFF. CDR3 DNA: TGTGCCTGGAGTGTTTCCGGGGAACTGTTTTTT.

The gene calls are TRBV28 and TRBJ2-5, with D perhaps given as TRBD1 or TRBD2 (5 bases each). Trimming shortened V by 4 bases and J by 2 bases, and 11 bases separated the two germline ends. The CDR3 is 14 amino acids. Germline loops: CDR1 MDHEN, CDR2 SYDVKM. CDR3 nucleotides: TGTGCCAGCAGTTCCCCGGGGCGGCAAGAGACCCAGTACTTC. Residues: CASSSPGRQETQYF.

V gene TRBV30 combines with J gene TRBJ1-2; D may be TRBD1 (5 bases). Per germline, CDR1 GTSNPN and CDR2 SVGIG (reference sequence). This CDR3 has 11 residues. CDR3 in amino acids: CARGREGGYTF. The CDR3, as DNA: TGTGCTCGGGGCAGGGAGGGTGGCTACACCTTC.